This TCR beta chain derives from a study of T cell responses to AZD1222 COVID-19 vaccine. Profiled with immunoSEQ multiplex PCR; TCRdb holds only in-frame clones, not every one. The data contain 250,000 or so clones, more than 80% of them seen just once; the ten biggest clones take up about 0.5%. The CDR3 length is 18 residues. CDR1 and CDR2 (germline): LGHNA, YNFKEQ. The J segment lost 2 bases and the V segment lost 4 bases, leaving 13 bases of the junction unmatched. The V gene is TRBV4-2, the J gene TRBJ1-4; TRBD1 agrees at 7 bases. The TCR sequence derives from an adult in good health. Sequences were derived from peripheral blood, sampled on day 0 of AZD1222 vaccination. This chain's CDR3 is CASSPPGTAAPTNEKLFF. CDR3 nucleotide sequence: TGTGCCAGCAGCCCTCCCGGGACAGCCGCACCCACTAATGAAAAACTGTTTTTT.